Listed below are T cell receptor beta chains from one sample, sequenced in a study of shared clonotypes between healthy human individuals. TCRdb's copy holds only in-frame clones and misses some; the assay was immunoSEQ multiplex PCR. The table shows around 610,000 clones, with roughly 95% occurring only once. Sequenced: naive CD8+ T cells sorted from blood. These receptors all stem from a woman under 40 in good health. The conserved cysteine and the conserved F or W are not part of the CDR3 here. A D gene is named only where the DNA matches it firmly.

d_gene	v_gene	CDR3aa
-	TRBV19	ASMVDPYNEQF
TRBD2	TRBV7-1	ASSLTSASYEQY
TRBD1	TRBV4-1	ASSLVGQGDYGYT
-	TRBV19	ASSIWDGEPYEQY
TRBD2	TRBV27	ASRRGFGTSGIEQY
TRBD1	TRBV9	ASSVATRGTGKETQY
-	TRBV5-1	ASSYTSSSYEQY
-	TRBV28	ASRPFGGDYGYT
-	TRBV28	ASSPDSYEQY
TRBD2	TRBV19	ASSKRTSGSDANEQF
-	TRBV19	ASSTSYSEQF
-	TRBV16	ASSQFGRAPSYEQY
-	TRBV27	ASSFYPGPTYEQY
TRBD2	TRBV11-2	ASSSGGSSYNEQF
TRBD2	TRBV7-9	ASSLASGSPDTQY
-	TRBV5-1	ASSLAEGAEAF
TRBD1	TRBV6-1	ASRTGTGLF
-	TRBV7-9	ASSLAWAARPRAF
-	TRBV13	ASSSGTGAF
-	TRBV28	ASSDDKNEAF
TRBD2	TRBV2	ASYRGLALYEQF
-	TRBV11-2	ASSTAGLGSVNYGYT
TRBD1	TRBV28	ASSSGQGYSNQPQH
-	TRBV28	ASSPGSGYEQF
-	TRBV9	ASNVDSTSEQY
-	TRBV27	ASSHRDETYEQY
TRBD2	TRBV7-9	ASSLSSGTAYEQY
TRBD2	TRBV27	ASSFGSGHEQF
TRBD2	TRBV27	ASSFVAGVVEQY
TRBD2	TRBV9	ASSPVGGGTDTQY
-	TRBV7-2	ASSLIYNEQF
TRBD1	TRBV11-2	ASREPGTESYEQY
TRBD2	TRBV7-8	ASSPRTSGGGEQF
TRBD1	TRBV29-1	SVDRDRVIGYT
TRBD1	TRBV4-1	ASSLGQGSQPQH
-	TRBV14	ASSLASGTLSEQY
-	TRBV30	AWSGGTTNTGELF
-	TRBV11-2	ASSLVTSSYEQY
TRBD2	TRBV27	ASSLAAGAYEQY
-	TRBV28	ASSFRGLAYNEQF
TRBD2	TRBV5-4	ASSLGGPSGMGSYGELF
-	TRBV10-1	ASSEPTGGTDTQY
-	TRBV7-9	ASSYDGSYEQY
-	TRBV19	ASSIVGGTTYEQY
-	TRBV27	ASSLSPGANTEAF
-	TRBV28	ASSLQGLTLGETQY
TRBD1	TRBV6-1	ASKTGTGSYEQY
-	TRBV10-3	AISFVRGRGLNTEAF